Listed below are T cell receptor beta chains from one sample, sequenced in a study of cytomegalovirus exposure and HLA in healthy donors. Sequenced by immunoSEQ multiplex PCR; TCRdb stores in-frame clones only, minus some. The repertoire holds around 170,000 clones, with over 75% as singletons. Sequenced: PBMCs. Every receptor here comes from a woman aged 45-59 years in good health and CMV-seronegative. The CDR3 runs from the conserved cysteine through the conserved F or W. A D gene is named only where the DNA matches it firmly. Clone size is not always given. Where it is, it says once, few, many or a class for expanded clones.

cdr3_length	clone_size	v_call	d_call	j_call	cdr3_nt	cdr3_aa
14	-	TRBV6-5	-	TRBJ1-4	TGTGCCAGCAGTTACTCGATAGCAAACGAAAAACTGTTTTTT	CASSYSIANEKLFF
14	once	TRBV28	-	TRBJ1-2	TGTGCCAGCAAATGGCAGGCCTTCTCATATGGCTACACCTTC	CASKWQAFSYGYTF
13	-	TRBV5-4	TRBD1	TRBJ1-1	TGTGCCAGCAGCTTAACAGGGGGCACTGAAGCTTTCTTT	CASSLTGGTEAFF
16	-	TRBV18	-	TRBJ2-7	TGTGCCAGCTCAGCCGGACAGTCTTCAACCGGCTACGAGCAGTACTTC	CASSAGQSSTGYEQYF
13	-	TRBV6-6	TRBD2	TRBJ2-2	TGTGCCAGCAGTCCTGCGGGGGCCGGGGAGCTGTTTTTT	CASSPAGAGELFF
17	-	TRBV27	TRBD2	TRBJ2-7	TGTGCCAGCAGTTTTTTAGGACTAGCGGGAGGGGGAGGCGAGCAGTACTTC	CASSFLGLAGGGGEQYF
13	-	TRBV27	TRBD2	TRBJ2-1	TGTGCCAGCAGGGCCAGCGGGGGGGCTCGGCAGTTCTTC	CASRASGGARQFF
15	-	TRBV7-3	TRBD1	TRBJ2-5	TGTGCCAGCAGCCCTACCGGGGACAGCCAAGAGACCCAGTACTTC	CASSPTGDSQETQYF
15	-	TRBV28	TRBD1	TRBJ2-3	TGTGCCAGCAGTCAACAGGGGTGGGGGACAGATACGCAGTATTTT	CASSQQGWGTDTQYF
15	-	TRBV6-5	TRBD2	TRBJ2-7	TGTGCCAGCAGTTACTCGAGCGGGAGGGCCGACGAGCAGTACTTC	CASSYSSGRADEQYF
14	-	TRBV28	-	TRBJ1-2	TGTGCCAGCAGTTTCCTTAACCAGCGGCATGGCTACACCTTC	CASSFLNQRHGYTF
15	-	TRBV5-1	-	TRBJ1-1	TGCGCCAGCAGCTTGGTAGGGGGAGGGGACACTGAAGCTTTCTTT	CASSLVGGGDTEAFF
16	-	TRBV5-1	-	TRBJ1-4	TGCGCCAGCAGCTACGGACAGCCGGCAACTAATGAAAAACTGTTTTTT	CASSYGQPATNEKLFF
17	-	TRBV30	-	TRBJ2-5	TGTGCCTGGAGTCGGCTAGCTGGCGGGTTGTACCAAGAGACCCAGTACTTC	CAWSRLAGGLYQETQYF
16	-	TRBV7-2	-	TRBJ1-6	TGTGCCAGCAGCTTAGGAGCAGGGGCACGGACTTCACCCCTCCACTTT	CASSLGAGARTSPLHF
15	few	TRBV7-9	TRBD2	TRBJ2-7	TGTGCCAGCAGCTCCGGGACTAGCGGAGCCTACGAGCAGTACTTC	CASSSGTSGAYEQYF
15	-	TRBV27	TRBD1	TRBJ2-2	TGTGCCAGCAGTGAATGGACAGGGAACACCGGGGAGCTGTTTTTT	CASSEWTGNTGELFF
13	-	TRBV19	-	TRBJ2-1	TGTGCCAGTAGTTTCCTCGACAGTAATGAGCAGTTCTTC	CASSFLDSNEQFF
12	once	TRBV19	-	TRBJ2-1	TGTGCCAGTAGAAGCCTACTAGGGGAGCAGTTCTTC	CASRSLLGEQFF
18	-	TRBV6-1	TRBD1	TRBJ1-2	TGTGCCAGCAGTGGACAGGGGGCGCAGCTAAGAGCTAACTATGGCTACACCTTC	CASSGQGAQLRANYGYTF
14	-	TRBV5-1	-	TRBJ2-2	TGCGCCAGCAGGTCCTTCAGGGCTGGCGGGGAGCTGTTTTTT	CASRSFRAGGELFF
17	few	TRBV23-1	TRBD2	TRBJ2-3	TGCGCCAGCAGTCAATCCCATACCGGGGGGGCGGGTAATACGCAGTATTTT	CASSQSHTGGAGNTQYF
15	once	TRBV11-2	-	TRBJ2-1	TGTGCCAGCAGCCTAAGCGGCGCCAGAGGGAATGAGCAGTTCTTC	CASSLSGARGNEQFF
16	-	TRBV5-1	-	TRBJ2-3	TGCGCCAGCAGCTTGGGGTCGGGGAGGAGCACAGATACGCAGTATTTT	CASSLGSGRSTDTQYF
12	-	TRBV12-5	-	TRBJ1-1	TGTGCTAGTGGAATAGGGGGCACTGAAGCTTTCTTT	CASGIGGTEAFF
13	-	TRBV9	-	TRBJ2-7	TGTGCCAGCAGCCCCCGGACATCCTACGAGCAGTACTTC	CASSPRTSYEQYF
13	-	TRBV7-3	-	TRBJ1-1	TGTGCCAGCAGCTTCGGGGAAAGCACTGAAGCTTTCTTT	CASSFGESTEAFF
19	-	TRBV7-9	TRBD1	TRBJ2-3	TGTGCCAGCAGCTTAAAAGGGAACAGGGGGTACGGGAGAGGAGATACGCAGTATTTT	CASSLKGNRGYGRGDTQYF
16	-	TRBV6-9	TRBD1	TRBJ2-7	TGTGCCAGCAGCCCTCTCGGGACAGGGTTTCCCTACGAGCAGTACTTC	CASSPLGTGFPYEQYF
15	-	TRBV30	TRBD2	TRBJ2-2	TGTGCCTGGAGAATGGGACTAGCGAACACCGGGGAGCTGTTTTTT	CAWRMGLANTGELFF
17	-	TRBV18	-	TRBJ2-2	TGTGCCAGCTCACCAATAGCTGTCCGACAGGTCACCGGGGAGCTGTTTTTT	CASSPIAVRQVTGELFF
16	-	TRBV7-9	-	TRBJ2-7	TGTGCCAGCAGCTTATACGGGTTAGGACAGAACTACGAGCAGTACTTC	CASSLYGLGQNYEQYF
15	-	TRBV11-2	TRBD2	TRBJ2-1	TGTGCCAGCAGCCCCGGGACTAGAGCCTACAATGAGCAGTTCTTC	CASSPGTRAYNEQFF
16	-	TRBV7-3	-	TRBJ2-6	TGTGCCAGCGCAACGGGACTCGGGGCTGGGGCCAACGTCCTGACTTTC	CASATGLGAGANVLTF
16	-	TRBV28	TRBD1	TRBJ2-1	TGTGCCAGCAAACGGACCGGGACAGGGTCCTACAATGAGCAGTTCTTC	CASKRTGTGSYNEQFF
13	-	TRBV7-2	-	TRBJ2-7	TGTGCCAGCAGCTTCGGGCTAGCTTTCGAGCAGTACTTC	CASSFGLAFEQYF
16	-	TRBV27	-	TRBJ2-3	TGTGCCAGCAGGGCTCGACAGAATTCCAACACAGATACGCAGTATTTT	CASRARQNSNTDTQYF
15	once	TRBV6-5	TRBD1	TRBJ2-7	TGTGCCAGCAGCAATGGACAGGGCGATTCCTACGAGCAGTACTTC	CASSNGQGDSYEQYF
14	once	TRBV27	-	TRBJ2-1	TGTGCCAGCAGTTTAGATTACCGACGGGATGAGCAGTTCTTC	CASSLDYRRDEQFF